This T cell receptor beta chain was observed in a study of response to subunit inactivated influenza vaccine. General study points: There was a suggestion from the authors that each seasonal influenza vaccination recruits few new T cells.

V lost 3 bases to trimming and J lost 5 bases; unmatched junction nucleotides: 7. Germline V gene lookup returns CDR1 SGHRS and CDR2 YFSETQ. The CDR3 is made up of 14 amino acids. Details on this clonotype: Its antigen is not known.

TCRdb itself ran the RT-PCR reads through MiXCR, one entry per CDR3 protein. The table records around 250,000 distinct CDR3 sequences, approximately 12% of them present only once. Material: non-naive T cells sorted from PBMCs, obtained 14 to 15 days before vaccination. The TCR comes from a middle-aged man who received an inactivated influenza vaccine. The J gene is TRBJ2-5, the V gene TRBV5-1, with 7 bases fitting TRBD1. Here the CDR3 reads CASSSSTGPETQYF. For the CDR3, the DNA is TGCGCCAGCAGCTCCTCGACAGGGCCGGAGACCCAGTACTTC.